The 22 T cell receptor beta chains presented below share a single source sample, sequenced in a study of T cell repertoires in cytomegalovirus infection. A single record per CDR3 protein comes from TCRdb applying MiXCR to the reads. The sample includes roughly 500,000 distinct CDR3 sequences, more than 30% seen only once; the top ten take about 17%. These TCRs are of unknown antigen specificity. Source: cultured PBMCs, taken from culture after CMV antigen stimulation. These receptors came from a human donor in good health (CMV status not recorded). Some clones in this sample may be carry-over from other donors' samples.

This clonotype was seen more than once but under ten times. The CDR3 here is CASSVRWGADTQYF. The DNA for the CDR3 is TGTGCCAGCAGCGTCAGATGGGGGGCAGATACGCAGTATTTT. V and J are TRBV7-8 and TRBJ2-3, with a possible D match to TRBD2 (6 bases). V lost 5 bases to trimming and J lost 4 bases, with 13 bases between them. Looked up from germline, CDR1 is SGHVS and CDR2 is FQNEAQ. CDR3 length: 14 amino acids. Based on the CDR3 plus reference TRBV7-8 and TRBJ2-3, the full variable domain is GAGVSQSPRYKVAKRGQDVALRCDPISGHVSLFWYQQALGQGPEFLTYFQNEAQLDKSGLPSDRFFAERPEGSVSTLKIQRTQQEDSAVYLCASSVRWGADTQYFGPGTRLTVL.

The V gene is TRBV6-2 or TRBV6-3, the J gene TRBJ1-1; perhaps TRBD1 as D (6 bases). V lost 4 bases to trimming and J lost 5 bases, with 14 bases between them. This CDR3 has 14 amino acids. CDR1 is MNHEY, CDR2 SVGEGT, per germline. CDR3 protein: CASSSLGQQTEAFF. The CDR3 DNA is TGTGCCAGCAGTTCCCTCGGACAGCAAACTGAAGCTTTCTTT.

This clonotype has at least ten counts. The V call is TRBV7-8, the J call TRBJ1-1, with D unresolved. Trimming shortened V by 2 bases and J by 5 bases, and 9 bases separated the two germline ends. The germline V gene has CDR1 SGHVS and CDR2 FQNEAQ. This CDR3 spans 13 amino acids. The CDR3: CASSLLLGTEAFF. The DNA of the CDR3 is TGTGCCAGCAGCTTATTGCTGGGGACTGAAGCTTTCTTT. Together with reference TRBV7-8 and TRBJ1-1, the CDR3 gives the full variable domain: GAGVSQSPRYKVAKRGQDVALRCDPISGHVSLFWYQQALGQGPEFLTYFQNEAQLDKSGLPSDRFFAERPEGSVSTLKIQRTQQEDSAVYLCASSLLLGTEAFFGQGTRLTVV.

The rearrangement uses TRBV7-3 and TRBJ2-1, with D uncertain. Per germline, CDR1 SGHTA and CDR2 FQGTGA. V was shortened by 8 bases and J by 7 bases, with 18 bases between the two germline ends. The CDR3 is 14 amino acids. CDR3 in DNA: TGTGCCAGCGAGGACCTCGTTCGATCGAATGAGCAGTTCTTC. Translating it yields CASEDLVRSNEQFF.

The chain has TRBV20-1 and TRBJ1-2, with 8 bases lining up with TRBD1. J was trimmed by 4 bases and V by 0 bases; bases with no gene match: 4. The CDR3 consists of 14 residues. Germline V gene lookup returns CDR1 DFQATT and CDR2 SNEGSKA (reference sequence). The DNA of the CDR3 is TGCAGTGCTAGAGATAGTGACAGGGGCTATGGCTACACCTTC. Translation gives CSARDSDRGYGYTF.

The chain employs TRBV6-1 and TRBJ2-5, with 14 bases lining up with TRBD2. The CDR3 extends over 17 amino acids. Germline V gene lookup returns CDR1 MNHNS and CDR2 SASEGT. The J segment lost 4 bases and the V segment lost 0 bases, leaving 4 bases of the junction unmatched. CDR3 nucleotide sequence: TGTGCCAGCAGTGAAGCAAGGGGACTAGCGGGAGTAGAGACCCAGTACTTC. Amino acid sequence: CASSEARGLAGVETQYF.

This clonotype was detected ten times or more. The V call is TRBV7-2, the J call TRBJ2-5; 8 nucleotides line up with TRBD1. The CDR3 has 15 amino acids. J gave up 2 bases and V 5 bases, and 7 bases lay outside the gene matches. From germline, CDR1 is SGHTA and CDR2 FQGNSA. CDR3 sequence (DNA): TGTGCCAGCAGCGTCCAGGGGGCCGGACAAGAGACCCAGTACTTC. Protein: CASSVQGAGQETQYF.

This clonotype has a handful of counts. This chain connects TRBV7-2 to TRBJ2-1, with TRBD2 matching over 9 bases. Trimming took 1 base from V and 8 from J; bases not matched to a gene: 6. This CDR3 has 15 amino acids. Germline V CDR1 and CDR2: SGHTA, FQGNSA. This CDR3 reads CASSLVAGVVDEQFF. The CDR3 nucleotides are TGTGCCAGCAGCTTAGTAGCGGGAGTGGTTGATGAGCAGTTCTTC.

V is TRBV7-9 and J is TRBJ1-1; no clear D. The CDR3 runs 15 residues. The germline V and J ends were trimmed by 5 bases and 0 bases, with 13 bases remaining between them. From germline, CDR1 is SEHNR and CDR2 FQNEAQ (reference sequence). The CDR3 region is CASSQRGHLNTEAFF. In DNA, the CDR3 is TGTGCCAGCAGCCAGCGGGGTCATTTGAACACTGAAGCTTTCTTT.

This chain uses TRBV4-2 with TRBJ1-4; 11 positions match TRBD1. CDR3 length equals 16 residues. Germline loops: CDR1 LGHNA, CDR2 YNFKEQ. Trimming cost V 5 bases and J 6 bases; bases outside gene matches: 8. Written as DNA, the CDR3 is TGTGCCAGCAGCAATGGACCGGGACAGGGGGATGAAAAACTGTTTTTT. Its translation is CASSNGPGQGDEKLFF.

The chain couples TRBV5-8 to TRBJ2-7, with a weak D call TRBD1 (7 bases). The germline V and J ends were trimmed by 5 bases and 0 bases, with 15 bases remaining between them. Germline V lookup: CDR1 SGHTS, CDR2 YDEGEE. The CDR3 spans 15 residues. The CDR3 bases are TGTGCCAGCAGTCGGGAGAAGGGGGCCTCCTACGAGCAGTACTTC. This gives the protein CASSREKGASYEQYF.

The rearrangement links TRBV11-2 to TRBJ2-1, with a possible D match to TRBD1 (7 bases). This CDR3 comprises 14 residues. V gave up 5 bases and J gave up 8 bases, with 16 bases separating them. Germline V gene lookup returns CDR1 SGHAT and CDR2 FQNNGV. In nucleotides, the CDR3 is TGTGCCAGCAGCGACCCCTTCAGGGGGGATGAGCAGTTCTTC. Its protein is CASSDPFRGDEQFF.

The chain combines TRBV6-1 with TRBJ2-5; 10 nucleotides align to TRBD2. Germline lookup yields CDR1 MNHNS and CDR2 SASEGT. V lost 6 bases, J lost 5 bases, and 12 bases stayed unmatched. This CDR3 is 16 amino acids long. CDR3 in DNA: TGTGCCAGCAGACGATCCCTGGGACTAGCGACCGAGACCCAGTACTTC. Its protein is CASRRSLGLATETQYF.

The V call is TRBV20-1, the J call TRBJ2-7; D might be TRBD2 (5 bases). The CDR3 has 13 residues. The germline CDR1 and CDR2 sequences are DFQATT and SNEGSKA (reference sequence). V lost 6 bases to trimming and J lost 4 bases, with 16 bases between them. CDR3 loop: CSAAPDLLYEQYF. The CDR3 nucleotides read TGCAGTGCAGCCCCGGACTTGTTGTACGAGCAGTACTTC.

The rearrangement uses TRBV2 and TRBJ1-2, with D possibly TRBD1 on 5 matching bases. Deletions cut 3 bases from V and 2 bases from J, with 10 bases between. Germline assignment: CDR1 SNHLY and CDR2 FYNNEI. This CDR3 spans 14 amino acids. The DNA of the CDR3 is TGTGCCAGCAGTGAGGAGACAGCAAACTATGGCTACACCTTC. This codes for CASSEETANYGYTF.

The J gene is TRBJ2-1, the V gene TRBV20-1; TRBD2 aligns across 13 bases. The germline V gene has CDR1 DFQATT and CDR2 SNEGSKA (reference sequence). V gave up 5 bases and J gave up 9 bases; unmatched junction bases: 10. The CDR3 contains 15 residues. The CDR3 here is CSAPRTSGSGREQFF. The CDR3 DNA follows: TGCAGTGCTCCTCGGACTAGCGGGAGTGGGCGTGAGCAGTTCTTC.

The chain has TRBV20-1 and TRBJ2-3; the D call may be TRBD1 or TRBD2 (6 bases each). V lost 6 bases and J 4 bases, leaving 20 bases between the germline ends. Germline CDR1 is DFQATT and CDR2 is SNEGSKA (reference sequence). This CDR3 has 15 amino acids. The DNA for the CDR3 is TGCAGTGCCCCCTCAGGGGTTGGGGAGGCAGATACGCAGTATTTT. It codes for CSAPSGVGEADTQYF.

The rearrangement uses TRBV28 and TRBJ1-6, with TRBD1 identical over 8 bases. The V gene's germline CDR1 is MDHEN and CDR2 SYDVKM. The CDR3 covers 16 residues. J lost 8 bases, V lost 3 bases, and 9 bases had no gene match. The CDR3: CASSFPRTGRDSPLHF. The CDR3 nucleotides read TGTGCCAGCAGTTTCCCTCGGACAGGGCGTGATTCACCCCTCCACTTT.

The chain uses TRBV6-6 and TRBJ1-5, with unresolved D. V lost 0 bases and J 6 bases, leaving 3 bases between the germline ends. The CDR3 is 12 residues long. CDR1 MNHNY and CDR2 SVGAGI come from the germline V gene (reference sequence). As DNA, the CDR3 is TGTGCCAGCAGTTACTCTCCTCAGCCCCAGCATTTT. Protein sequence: CASSYSPQPQHF.

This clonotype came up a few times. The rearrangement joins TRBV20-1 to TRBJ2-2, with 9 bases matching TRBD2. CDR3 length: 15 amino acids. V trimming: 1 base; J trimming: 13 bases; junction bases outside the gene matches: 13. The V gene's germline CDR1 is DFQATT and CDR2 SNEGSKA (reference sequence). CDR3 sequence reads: CSARGLAERPAGLFF. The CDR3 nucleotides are TGCAGTGCTAGAGGACTAGCGGAGCGACCCGCGGGGCTGTTTTTT.

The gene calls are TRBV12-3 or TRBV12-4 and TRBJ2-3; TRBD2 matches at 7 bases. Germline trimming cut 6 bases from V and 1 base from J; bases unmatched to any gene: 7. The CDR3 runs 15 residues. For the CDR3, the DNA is TGTGCCAGCAGCACCCGGAGCGGGGGCACAGATACGCAGTATTTT. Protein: CASSTRSGGTDTQYF.

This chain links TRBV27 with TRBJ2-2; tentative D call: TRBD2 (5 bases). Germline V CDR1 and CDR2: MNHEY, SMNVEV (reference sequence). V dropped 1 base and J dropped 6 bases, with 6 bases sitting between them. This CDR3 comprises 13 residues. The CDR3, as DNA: TGTGCCAGCAGTTTATTCGGGGCCGGGGAGCTGTTTTTT. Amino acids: CASSLFGAGELFF.